Presented here are 15 T cell receptor beta chains from one specimen sequenced in a study of T cell responses to AZD1222 COVID-19 vaccine. The data were produced by immunoSEQ multiplex PCR, yet TCRdb's version contains in-frame clones alone and is incomplete. The sample includes some 130,000 clones, over 90% of them seen just once. The sequences come from peripheral blood, collected on day 0 of AZD1222 vaccination. All receptors derive from an adult in good health.

The chain employs TRBV6-2 or TRBV6-3 and TRBJ2-4; D ambiguous. Trimming shortened V by 4 bases and J by 3 bases, and 16 bases separated the two germline ends. Germline loops: CDR1 MNHEY, CDR2 SVGEGT. The length of the CDR3 is 16 residues. DNA for the CDR3: TGTGCCAGCAGTTCTCTAAATAGGGTGGACAAAAACATTCAGTACTTC. Translating gives CASSSLNRVDKNIQYF.

The genes are TRBV6-9 and TRBJ1-3, with D unclear. The CDR3 has 15 amino acids. CDR1 MNHGY and CDR2 SVAAGI come from the germline V gene. V was clipped by 4 bases and J by 0 bases, with 10 bases between them. The CDR3 DNA is TGTGCCAGCAGTTCATTACCGTCCTCTGGAAACACCATATATTTT. This gives the protein CASSSLPSSGNTIYF.

The rearrangement joins TRBV10-3 to TRBJ1-1; tentatively, D is TRBD1 (5 bases). Germline V gene data show CDR1 as ENHRY and CDR2 as SYGVKD. Deletions cut 10 bases from V and 0 bases from J, with 12 bases between. The CDR3 spans 13 residues. For the CDR3, the DNA is TGTGCCACCGTAAGACAGTTGAACACTGAAGCTTTCTTT. Protein product: CATVRQLNTEAFF.

This chain joins TRBV6-1 and TRBJ1-1, with unresolved D. V gave up 2 bases and J gave up 9 bases, with 10 bases separating them. The CDR3 has 12 residues. Germline-derived CDR1 and CDR2 are MNHNS and SASEGT. Here the CDR3 reads CASSEPTRQAFF. The CDR3, as DNA: TGTGCCAGCAGTGAACCGACACGTCAAGCTTTCTTT.

In DNA form, the CDR3 reads TGTGCCAGCAGTGAAAACCCAGCTAACTATGGCTACACCTTC. This encodes CASSENPANYGYTF. The chain joins TRBV6-1 to TRBJ1-2; D is unclear. The germline CDR1 and CDR2 sequences are MNHNS and SASEGT. The CDR3 runs 14 residues. Trimming pared 2 bases from V and 0 bases from J, leaving 7 bases between.

J is TRBJ2-5 and V is TRBV13; tentatively, D is TRBD2 (7 bases). The germline V and J ends were trimmed by 9 bases and 1 base, with 18 bases remaining between them. The CDR3 is 15 residues long. CDR1 PRHDT and CDR2 FYEKMQ come from the germline V gene (reference sequence). The CDR3 DNA sequence: TGTGCCAGTAGCAACAGGGAGGGCCTCCAAGAGACCCAGTACTTC. The encoded protein is CASSNREGLQETQYF.

The chain joins TRBV4-1 to TRBJ2-6; D may be TRBD1 or TRBD2 (5 bases each). The V gene's germline CDR1 is MGHRA and CDR2 YSYEKL. The CDR3 is 17 amino acids. Trimming removed 0 bases at V and 0 bases at J, with 9 bases between. CDR3 nucleotide sequence: TGCGCCAGCAGCCAAGATCGGGGCAGCTCTGGGGCCAACGTCCTGACTTTC. This translates into CASSQDRGSSGANVLTF.

The chain links TRBV6-6 to TRBJ1-1, with D maybe TRBD1 (5 bases). V gave up 2 bases and J gave up 0 bases, with 7 bases separating them. The germline V gene encodes CDR1 MNHNY and CDR2 SVGAGI (reference sequence). CDR3 length equals 14 residues. CDR3 region: CASSYGHLNTEAFF. The CDR3, as DNA: TGTGCCAGCAGTTACGGACACCTGAACACTGAAGCTTTCTTT.

This chain links TRBV30 with TRBJ2-1, with 9 bases identical to TRBD2. Germline CDR1 and CDR2: GTSNPN and SVGIG (reference sequence). V dropped 3 bases and J dropped 4; count of bases not matched to a gene: 4. CDR3 size: 14 residues. The CDR3, as DNA: TGTGCCTGGAGATCTAGCGGGGTGTACAATGAGCAGTTCTTC. This translates into CAWRSSGVYNEQFF.

V gene TRBV6-5 combines with J gene TRBJ1-2; D not resolved. V lost 6 bases and J 3 bases, leaving 11 bases between the germline ends. The V gene's germline CDR1 is MNHEY and CDR2 SVGAGI. This CDR3 is 13 amino acids long. As DNA, the CDR3 is TGTGCCAGCAGCTTCGGGATTTACTATGGCTACACCTTC. Protein sequence: CASSFGIYYGYTF.

The rearrangement joins TRBV4-1 to TRBJ1-2; D is unclear. Trimming removed 0 bases at V and 3 bases at J, with 5 bases between. This CDR3 has 13 amino acids. Germline lookup yields CDR1 MGHRA and CDR2 YSYEKL. DNA of the CDR3: TGCGCCAGCAGCCAAGATCGAGACTATGGCTACACCTTC. It translates to CASSQDRDYGYTF.

The rearrangement joins TRBV9 to TRBJ1-1; no reliable D call. The CDR3 contains 14 residues. V was pared by 3 bases and J by 0 bases, with 9 bases between. Germline lookup yields CDR1 SGDLS and CDR2 YYNGEE. The chain's CDR3 is CASSAYDLNTEAFF. CDR3 bases: TGTGCCAGCAGCGCCTATGACTTGAACACTGAAGCTTTCTTT.

The CDR3 is CAISDQGFLGNTIYF. The CDR3 DNA reads as TGTGCCATCAGTGATCAGGGCTTTCTCGGAAACACCATATATTTT. V usage is TRBV10-3 and J usage is TRBJ1-3, with a weak D call TRBD1 (5 bases). Trimming left V 3 bases short and J 4 bases short, with 13 bases between. CDR1 is ENHRY and CDR2 is SYGVKD in the germline V gene. There are 15 residues in the CDR3.

V gene TRBV5-4 combines with J gene TRBJ2-5; perhaps TRBD2 as D (6 bases). CDR3 length equals 15 residues. V lost 4 bases to trimming and J lost 4 bases, with 17 bases between them. The germline CDR1 and CDR2 sequences are SGHNT and YYREEE (reference sequence). The CDR3 loop reads CASSPGGAGRETQYF. The DNA for the CDR3 is TGTGCCAGCAGCCCCGGAGGTGCGGGGCGAGAGACCCAGTACTTC.

The chain links TRBV24-1 to TRBJ2-2; D may match TRBD1 or TRBD2 (6 bases each). V dropped 3 bases and J dropped 5 bases, with 12 bases sitting between them. Germline V CDR1 and CDR2: KGHDR, SFDVKD. The CDR3 has 15 amino acids. The CDR3 protein is CATSDPGAGTGELFF. In DNA form, the CDR3 reads TGTGCCACCAGTGATCCGGGGGCGGGGACCGGGGAGCTGTTTTTT.